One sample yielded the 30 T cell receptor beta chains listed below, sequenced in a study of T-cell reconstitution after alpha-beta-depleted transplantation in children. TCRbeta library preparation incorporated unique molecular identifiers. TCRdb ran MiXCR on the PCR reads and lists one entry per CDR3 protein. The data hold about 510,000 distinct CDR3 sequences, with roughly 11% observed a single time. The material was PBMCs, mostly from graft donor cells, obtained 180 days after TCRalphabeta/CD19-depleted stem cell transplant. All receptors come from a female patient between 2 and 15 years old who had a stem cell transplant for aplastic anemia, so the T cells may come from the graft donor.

The CDR3 DNA reads as TGCGCCAGCAGCCAAGTTAGGGGACTAGCGGAGATCCTGGGGGAGACCCAGTACTTC. The encoded protein is CASSQVRGLAEILGETQYF. V and J are TRBV4-3 and TRBJ2-5, with 11 bases lining up with TRBD2. CDR1 is LGHNA, CDR2 YSLEER, per germline. The CDR3 is 19 residues long. The V gene end was trimmed by 1 base and the J gene end by 5 bases; junction bases not matched to a gene: 15.

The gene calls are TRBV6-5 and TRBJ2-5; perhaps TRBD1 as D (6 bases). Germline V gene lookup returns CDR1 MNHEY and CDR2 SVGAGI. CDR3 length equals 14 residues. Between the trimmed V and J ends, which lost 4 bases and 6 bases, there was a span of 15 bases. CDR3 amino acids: CASSSSWTVQTQYF. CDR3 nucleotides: TGTGCCAGCAGTTCGAGCTGGACAGTACAGACCCAGTACTTC.

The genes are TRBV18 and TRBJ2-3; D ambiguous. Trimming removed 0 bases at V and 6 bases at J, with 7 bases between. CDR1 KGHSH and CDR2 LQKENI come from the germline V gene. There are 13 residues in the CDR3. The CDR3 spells CASSPPTVDTQYF. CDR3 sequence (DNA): TGTGCCAGCTCACCACCCACAGTCGATACGCAGTATTTT.

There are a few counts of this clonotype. CDR3 sequence (DNA): TGTGCCAGCAGTTTCGGGGGGTCGAACACCGGGGAGCTGTTTTTT. Translation: CASSFGGSNTGELFF. This chain links TRBV28 with TRBJ2-2; 7 positions agree with TRBD2. J lost 0 bases, V lost 3 bases, and 1 base had no gene match. The CDR3 has 15 residues. CDR1 is MDHEN, CDR2 SYDVKM, per germline.

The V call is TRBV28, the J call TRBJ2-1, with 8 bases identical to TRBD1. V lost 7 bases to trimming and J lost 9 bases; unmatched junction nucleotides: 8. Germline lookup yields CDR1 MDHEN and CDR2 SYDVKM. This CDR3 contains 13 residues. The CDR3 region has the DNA TGTGCCAGCAACATTCCAGGGGGCCTTGAGCAGTTCTTC. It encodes CASNIPGGLEQFF.

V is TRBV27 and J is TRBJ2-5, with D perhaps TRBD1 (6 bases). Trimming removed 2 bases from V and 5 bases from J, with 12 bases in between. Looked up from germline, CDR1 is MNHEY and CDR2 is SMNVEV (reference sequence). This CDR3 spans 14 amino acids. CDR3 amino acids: CASSLRWGHETQYF. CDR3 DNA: TGTGCCAGCAGTTTAAGGTGGGGACACGAGACCCAGTACTTC.

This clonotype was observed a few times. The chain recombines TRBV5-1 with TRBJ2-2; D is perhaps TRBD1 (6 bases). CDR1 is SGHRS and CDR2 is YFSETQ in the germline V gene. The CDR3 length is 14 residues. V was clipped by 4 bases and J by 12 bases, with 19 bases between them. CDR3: CASSGSGVGLKLFF. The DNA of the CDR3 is TGCGCCAGCAGCGGATCAGGGGTGGGTCTGAAGCTGTTTTTT.

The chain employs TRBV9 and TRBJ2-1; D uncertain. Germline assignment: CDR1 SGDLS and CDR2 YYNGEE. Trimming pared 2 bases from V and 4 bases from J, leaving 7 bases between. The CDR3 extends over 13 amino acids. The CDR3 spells CASSVWSYNEQFF. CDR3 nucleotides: TGTGCCAGCAGCGTTTGGAGTTACAATGAGCAGTTCTTC.

The CDR3 is CASSYKAEVYEQYF. In DNA, the CDR3 is TGTGCCAGCAGTTACAAAGCGGAAGTCTACGAGCAGTACTTC. The chain joins TRBV6-5 to TRBJ2-7, with D possibly being TRBD2 (5 bases). The CDR3 is made up of 14 amino acids. V was trimmed by 2 bases and J by 3 bases, leaving 11 bases between them. CDR1 MNHEY and CDR2 SVGAGI come from the germline V gene.

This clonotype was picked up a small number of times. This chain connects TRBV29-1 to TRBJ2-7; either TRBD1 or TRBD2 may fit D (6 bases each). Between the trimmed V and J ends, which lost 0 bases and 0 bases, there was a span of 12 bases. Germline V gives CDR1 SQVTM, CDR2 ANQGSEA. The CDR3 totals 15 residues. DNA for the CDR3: TGCAGCGTTGAAGATGGGCGGGACACCTCCTACGAGCAGTACTTC. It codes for CSVEDGRDTSYEQYF.

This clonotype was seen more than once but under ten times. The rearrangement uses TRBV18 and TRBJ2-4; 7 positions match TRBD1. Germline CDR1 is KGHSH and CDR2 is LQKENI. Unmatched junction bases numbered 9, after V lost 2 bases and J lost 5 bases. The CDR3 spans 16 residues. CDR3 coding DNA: TGTGCCAGCTCACCAGTGACAGGGAAGGGGGAAAACATTCAGTACTTC. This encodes CASSPVTGKGENIQYF.

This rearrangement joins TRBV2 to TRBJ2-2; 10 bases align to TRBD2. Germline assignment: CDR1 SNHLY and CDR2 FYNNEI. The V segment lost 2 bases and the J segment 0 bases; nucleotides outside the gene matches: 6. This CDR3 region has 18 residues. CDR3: CASSESLAGAANTGELFF. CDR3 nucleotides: TGTGCCAGCAGTGAATCCCTAGCGGGAGCCGCGAACACCGGGGAGCTGTTTTTT. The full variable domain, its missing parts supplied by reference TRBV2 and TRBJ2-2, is EPEVTQTPSHQVTQMGQEVILRCVPISNHLYFYWYRQILGQKVEFLVSFYNNEISEKSEIFDDQFSVERPDGSNFTLKIRSTKLEDSAMYFCASSESLAGAANTGELFFGEGSRLTVL.

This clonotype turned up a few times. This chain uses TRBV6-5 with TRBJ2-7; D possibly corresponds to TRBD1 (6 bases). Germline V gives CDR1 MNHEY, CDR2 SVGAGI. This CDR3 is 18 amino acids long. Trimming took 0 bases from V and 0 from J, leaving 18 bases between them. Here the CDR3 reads CASSYSRPNRAFSYEQYF. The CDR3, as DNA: TGTGCCAGCAGTTACTCTCGGCCAAACAGGGCTTTCTCCTACGAGCAGTACTTC.

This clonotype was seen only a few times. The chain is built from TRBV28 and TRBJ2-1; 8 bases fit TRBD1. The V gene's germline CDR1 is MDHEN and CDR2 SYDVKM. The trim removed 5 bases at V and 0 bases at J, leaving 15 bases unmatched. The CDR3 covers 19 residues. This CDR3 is CASSPSGGAGLGSYNEQFF. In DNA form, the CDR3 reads TGTGCCAGCAGTCCCTCAGGGGGCGCGGGGCTGGGCTCCTACAATGAGCAGTTCTTC.

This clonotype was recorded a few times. This chain's CDR3 is CASSPAGEFYEQYV. The CDR3 region has the DNA TGCGCCAGCAGCCCGGCGGGGGAATTCTACGAGCAGTACGTC. The chain has TRBV5-1 and TRBJ2-7, with 7 bases that match TRBD2. The CDR3 has 14 residues. Trimming at V came to 4 bases and at J to 3 bases, leaving 7 bases not matched to a gene. Germline V gene lookup returns CDR1 SGHRS and CDR2 YFSETQ.

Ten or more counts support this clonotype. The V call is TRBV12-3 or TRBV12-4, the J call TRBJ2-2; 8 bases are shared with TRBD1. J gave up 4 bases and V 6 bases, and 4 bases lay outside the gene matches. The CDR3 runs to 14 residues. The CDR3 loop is CASRPTGGTGELFF. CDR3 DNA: TGTGCCAGCAGGCCTACAGGGGGCACCGGGGAGCTGTTTTTT.

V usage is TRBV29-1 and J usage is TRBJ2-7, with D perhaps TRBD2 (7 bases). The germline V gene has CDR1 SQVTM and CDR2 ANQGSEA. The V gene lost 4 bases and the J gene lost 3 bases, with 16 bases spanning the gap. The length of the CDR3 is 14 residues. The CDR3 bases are TGCAGCGTTGTCGACGGGGGGCCAGACTACGAGCAGTACTTC. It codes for CSVVDGGPDYEQYF.

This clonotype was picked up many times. The CDR3 coding sequence is TGCAGTGCGACTAGCGGAAACACCGGGGAGCTGTTTTTT. Translation gives CSATSGNTGELFF. This chain uses TRBV20-1 with TRBJ2-2, with 9 bases matching TRBD2. The junction had 1 base not matched to a gene; V was cut back by 6 bases and J by 2 bases. Germline-derived CDR1 and CDR2 are DFQATT and SNEGSKA (reference sequence). This CDR3 spans 13 amino acids.

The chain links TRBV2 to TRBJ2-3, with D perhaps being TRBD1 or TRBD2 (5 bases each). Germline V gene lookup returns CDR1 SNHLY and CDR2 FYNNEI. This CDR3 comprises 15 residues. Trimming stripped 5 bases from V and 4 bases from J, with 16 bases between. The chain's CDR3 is CASSFRAQGPDTQYF. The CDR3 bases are TGTGCCAGCAGTTTTCGGGCCCAGGGACCAGATACGCAGTATTTT.

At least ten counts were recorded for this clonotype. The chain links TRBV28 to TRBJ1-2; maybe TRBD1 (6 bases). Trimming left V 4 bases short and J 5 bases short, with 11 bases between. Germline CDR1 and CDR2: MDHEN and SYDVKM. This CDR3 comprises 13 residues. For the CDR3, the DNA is TGTGCCAGCAGTTCTGGGAGGGGGTATGGCTACACCTTC. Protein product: CASSSGRGYGYTF.

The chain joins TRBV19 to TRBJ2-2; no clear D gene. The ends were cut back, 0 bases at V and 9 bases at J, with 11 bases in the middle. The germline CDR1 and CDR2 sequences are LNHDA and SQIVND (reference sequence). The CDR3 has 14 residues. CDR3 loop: CASSIDRVVRELFF. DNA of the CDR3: TGTGCCAGTAGTATAGATCGGGTAGTTCGGGAGCTGTTTTTT.

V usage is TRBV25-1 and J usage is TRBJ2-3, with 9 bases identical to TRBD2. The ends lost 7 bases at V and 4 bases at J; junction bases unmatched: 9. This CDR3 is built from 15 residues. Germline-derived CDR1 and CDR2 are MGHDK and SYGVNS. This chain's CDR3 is CASTAAGGPPDTQYF. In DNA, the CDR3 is TGTGCCAGCACCGCAGCGGGAGGTCCCCCAGATACGCAGTATTTT.

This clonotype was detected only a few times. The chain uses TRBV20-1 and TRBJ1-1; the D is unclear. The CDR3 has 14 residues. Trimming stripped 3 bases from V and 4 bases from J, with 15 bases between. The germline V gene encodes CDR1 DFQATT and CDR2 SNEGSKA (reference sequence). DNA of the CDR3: TGCAGTGCTAGCCGGACGGCTTTTGGCACTGAAGCTTTCTTT. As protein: CSASRTAFGTEAFF.

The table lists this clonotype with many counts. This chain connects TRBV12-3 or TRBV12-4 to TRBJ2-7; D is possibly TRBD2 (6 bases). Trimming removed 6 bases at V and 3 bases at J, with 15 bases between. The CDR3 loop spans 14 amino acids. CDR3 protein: CASSLRLVIYEQYF. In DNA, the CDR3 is TGTGCCAGCAGCCTAAGACTAGTAATCTACGAGCAGTACTTC.

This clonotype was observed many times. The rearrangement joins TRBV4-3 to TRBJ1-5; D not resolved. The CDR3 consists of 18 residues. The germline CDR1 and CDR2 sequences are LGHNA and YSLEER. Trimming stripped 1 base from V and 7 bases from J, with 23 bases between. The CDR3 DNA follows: TGCGCCAGCAGCCAAGGGGTGTCCCTAGGTTTAGCACTACAGCCCCAGCATTTT. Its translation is CASSQGVSLGLALQPQHF.

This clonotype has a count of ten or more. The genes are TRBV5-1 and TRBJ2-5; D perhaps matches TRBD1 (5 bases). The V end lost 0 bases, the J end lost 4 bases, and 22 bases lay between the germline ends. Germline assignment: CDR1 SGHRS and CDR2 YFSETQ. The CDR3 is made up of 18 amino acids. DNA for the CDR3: TGCGCCAGCAGCTTGGGCCTTTTAAGAGGTGGACACGGAGAGACCCAGTACTTC. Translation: CASSLGLLRGGHGETQYF.

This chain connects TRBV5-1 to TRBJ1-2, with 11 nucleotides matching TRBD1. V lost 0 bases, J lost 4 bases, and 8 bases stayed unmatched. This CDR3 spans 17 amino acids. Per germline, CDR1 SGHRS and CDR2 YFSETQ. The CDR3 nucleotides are TGCGCCAGCAGCTTGGATTTCCGGGACAGGGGGATCTATGGCTACACCTTC. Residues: CASSLDFRDRGIYGYTF.

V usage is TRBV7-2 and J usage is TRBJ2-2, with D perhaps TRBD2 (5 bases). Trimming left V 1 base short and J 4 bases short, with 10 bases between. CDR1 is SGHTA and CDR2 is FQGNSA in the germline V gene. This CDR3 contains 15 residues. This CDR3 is CASSLDSGFTGELFF. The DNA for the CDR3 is TGTGCCAGCAGCTTAGATTCGGGGTTCACCGGGGAGCTGTTTTTT.

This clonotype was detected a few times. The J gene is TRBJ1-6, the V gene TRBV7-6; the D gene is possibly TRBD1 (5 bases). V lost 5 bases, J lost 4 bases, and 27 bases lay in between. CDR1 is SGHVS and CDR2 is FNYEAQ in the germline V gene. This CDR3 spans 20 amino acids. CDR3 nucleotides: TGTGCCAGCAGCCCAGTCGCGGAGGGACGGGCATTAATTTATAATTCACCCCTCCACTTT. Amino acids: CASSPVAEGRALIYNSPLHF.

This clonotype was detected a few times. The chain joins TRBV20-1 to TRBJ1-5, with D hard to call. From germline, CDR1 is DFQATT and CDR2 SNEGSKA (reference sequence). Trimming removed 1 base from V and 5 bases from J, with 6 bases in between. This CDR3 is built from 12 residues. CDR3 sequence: CSARVGDQPQHF. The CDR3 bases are TGCAGTGCTAGAGTGGGCGATCAGCCCCAGCATTTT.